The T cell receptor (beta chain) under discussion was sequenced for a study of identical twins. Germline CDR1 reads LNHNV; CDR2 reads YYDKDF (reference sequence). The CDR3 spans 18 residues. Trimming left V 0 bases short and J 0 bases short, with 17 bases between. This clonotype was picked up a small number of times. TCRdb re-called the 5' RACE reads through MiXCR, storing one row per CDR3 protein. The table has some 570,000 distinct CDR3 sequences, 20% to 25% seen once. The sample was also linked to a second study, of yellow fever vaccine responses in identical twins.

Sequencing was done on a sample of CD4+ T cells sorted from blood. The clonotype originates from a woman aged 18 to 35 in good health. This chain joins TRBV15 and TRBJ1-1; D is unclear. CDR3 nucleotides: TGTGCCACCAGCAGAGAGTCCGTTGGCATCTTCATGAACACTGAAGCTTTCTTT. Translated: CATSRESVGIFMNTEAFF. Full variable domain (missing parts from reference TRBV15 and TRBJ1-1): DAMVIQNPRYQVTQFGKPVTLSCSQTLNHNVMYWYQQKSSQAPKLLFHYYDKDFNNEADTPDNFQSRRPNTSFCFLDIRSPGLGDTAMYLCATSRESVGIFMNTEAFFGQGTRLTVV.